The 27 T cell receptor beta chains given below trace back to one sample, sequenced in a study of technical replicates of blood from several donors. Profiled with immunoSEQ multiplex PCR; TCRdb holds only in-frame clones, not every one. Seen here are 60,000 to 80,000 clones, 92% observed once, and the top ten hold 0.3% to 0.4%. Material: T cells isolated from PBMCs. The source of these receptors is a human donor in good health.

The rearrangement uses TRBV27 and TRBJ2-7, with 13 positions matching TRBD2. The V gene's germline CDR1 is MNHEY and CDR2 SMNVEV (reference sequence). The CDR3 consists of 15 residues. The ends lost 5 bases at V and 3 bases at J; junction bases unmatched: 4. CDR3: CASSQLAGGNYEQYF. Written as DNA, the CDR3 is TGTGCCAGCAGTCAACTAGCGGGAGGGAACTACGAGCAGTACTTC.

CDR3 residues: CASWGREGDRYEQYF. CDR3 DNA: TGTGCCAGCTGGGGGCGGGAGGGGGATAGATACGAGCAGTACTTC. V gene TRBV4-2 combines with J gene TRBJ2-7, with TRBD2 matching over 9 bases. Germline V gene data show CDR1 as LGHNA and CDR2 as YNFKEQ. Germline trimming cut 8 bases from V and 4 bases from J; bases unmatched to any gene: 12. The CDR3 loop spans 15 amino acids.

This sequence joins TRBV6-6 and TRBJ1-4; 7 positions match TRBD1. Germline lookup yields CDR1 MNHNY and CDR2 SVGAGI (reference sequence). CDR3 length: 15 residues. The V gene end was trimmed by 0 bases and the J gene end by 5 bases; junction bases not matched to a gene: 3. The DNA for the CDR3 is TGTGCCAGCAGTTACTCGGACAGGAAAAATGAAAAACTGTTTTTT. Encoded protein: CASSYSDRKNEKLFF.

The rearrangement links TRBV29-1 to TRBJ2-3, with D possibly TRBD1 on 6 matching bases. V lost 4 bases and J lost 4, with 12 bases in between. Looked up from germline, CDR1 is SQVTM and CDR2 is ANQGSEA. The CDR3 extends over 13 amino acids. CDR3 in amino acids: CSVAQGIADTQYF. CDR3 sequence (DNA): TGCAGCGTTGCTCAGGGGATTGCAGATACGCAGTATTTT.

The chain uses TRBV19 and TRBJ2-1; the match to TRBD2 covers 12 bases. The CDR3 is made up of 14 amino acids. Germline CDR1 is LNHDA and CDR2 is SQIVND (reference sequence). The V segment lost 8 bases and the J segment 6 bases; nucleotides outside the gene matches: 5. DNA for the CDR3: TGTGCCAGTTCTAGCGGGAGGGCCGGCAATGAGCAGTTCTTC. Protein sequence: CASSSGRAGNEQFF.

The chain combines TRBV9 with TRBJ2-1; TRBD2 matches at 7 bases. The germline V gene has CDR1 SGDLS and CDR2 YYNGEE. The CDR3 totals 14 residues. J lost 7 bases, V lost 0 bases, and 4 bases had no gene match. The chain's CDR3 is CASSVGTGGNEQFF. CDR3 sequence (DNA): TGTGCCAGCAGCGTAGGGACGGGAGGAAATGAGCAGTTCTTC.

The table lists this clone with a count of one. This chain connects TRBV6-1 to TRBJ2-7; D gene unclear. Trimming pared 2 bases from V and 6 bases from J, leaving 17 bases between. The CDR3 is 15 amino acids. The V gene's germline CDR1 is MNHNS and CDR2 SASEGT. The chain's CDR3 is CASSEFYAGSSEQYF. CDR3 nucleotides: TGTGCCAGCAGTGAATTTTATGCAGGTTCGAGCGAGCAGTACTTC.

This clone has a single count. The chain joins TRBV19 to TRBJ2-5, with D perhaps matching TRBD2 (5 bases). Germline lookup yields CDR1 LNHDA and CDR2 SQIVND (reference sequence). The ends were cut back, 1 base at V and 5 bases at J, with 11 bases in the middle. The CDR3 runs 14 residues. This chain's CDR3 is CASSIAEVAETQYF. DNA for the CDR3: TGTGCCAGTAGTATAGCGGAGGTTGCCGAGACCCAGTACTTC. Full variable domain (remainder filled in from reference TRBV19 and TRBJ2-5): DGGITQSPKYLFRKEGQNVTLSCEQNLNHDAMYWYRQDPGQGLRLIYYSQIVNDFQKGDIAEGYSVSREKKESFPLTVTSAQKNPTAFYLCASSIAEVAETQYFGPGTRLLVL.

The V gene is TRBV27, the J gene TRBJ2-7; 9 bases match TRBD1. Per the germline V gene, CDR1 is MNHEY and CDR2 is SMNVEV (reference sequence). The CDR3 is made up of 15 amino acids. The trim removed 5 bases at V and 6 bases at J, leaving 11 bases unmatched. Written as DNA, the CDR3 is TGTGCCAGCAGTCACAACCGGGACAGGGCGGGCGAGCAGTACTTC. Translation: CASSHNRDRAGEQYF.

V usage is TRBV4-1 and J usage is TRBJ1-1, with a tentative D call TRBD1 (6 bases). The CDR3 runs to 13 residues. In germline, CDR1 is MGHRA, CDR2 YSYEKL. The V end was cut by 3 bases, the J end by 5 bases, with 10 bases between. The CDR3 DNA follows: TGCGCCAGCAGCCACAGGGGTTGGACTGAAGCTTTCTTT. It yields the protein CASSHRGWTEAFF.

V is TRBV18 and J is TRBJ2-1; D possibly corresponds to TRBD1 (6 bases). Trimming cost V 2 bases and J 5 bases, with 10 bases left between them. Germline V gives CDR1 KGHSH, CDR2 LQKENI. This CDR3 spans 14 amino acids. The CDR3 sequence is CASSPGQQNNEQFF. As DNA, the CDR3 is TGTGCCAGCTCACCAGGACAGCAGAACAATGAGCAGTTCTTC.

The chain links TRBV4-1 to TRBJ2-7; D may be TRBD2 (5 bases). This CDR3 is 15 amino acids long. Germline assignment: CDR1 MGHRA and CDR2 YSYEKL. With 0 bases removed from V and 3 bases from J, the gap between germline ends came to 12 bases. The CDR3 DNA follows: TGCGCCAGCAGCCAAGATACTAGATTTCACTACGAGCAGTACTTC. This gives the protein CASSQDTRFHYEQYF.

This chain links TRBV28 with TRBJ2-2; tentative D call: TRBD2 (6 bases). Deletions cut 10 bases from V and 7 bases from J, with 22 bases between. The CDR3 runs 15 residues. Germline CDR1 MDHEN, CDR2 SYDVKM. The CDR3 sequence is CATSRAGSRNGELFF. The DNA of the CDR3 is TGTGCCACGTCTCGGGCGGGAAGTAGGAACGGGGAGCTGTTTTTT.

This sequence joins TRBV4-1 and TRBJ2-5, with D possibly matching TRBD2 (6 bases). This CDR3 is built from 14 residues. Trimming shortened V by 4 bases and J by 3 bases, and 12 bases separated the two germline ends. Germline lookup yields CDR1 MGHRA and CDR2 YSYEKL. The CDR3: CASSLAQREETQYF. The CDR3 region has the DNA TGCGCCAGCAGCCTCGCTCAGCGGGAAGAGACCCAGTACTTC.

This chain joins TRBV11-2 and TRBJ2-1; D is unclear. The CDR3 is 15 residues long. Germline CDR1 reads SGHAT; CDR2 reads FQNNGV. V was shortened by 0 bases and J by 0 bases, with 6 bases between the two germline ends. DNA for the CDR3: TGTGCCAGCAGCTTAGAACTCAACTCCTACAATGAGCAGTTCTTC. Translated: CASSLELNSYNEQFF. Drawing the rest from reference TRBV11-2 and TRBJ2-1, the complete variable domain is EAGVAQSPRYKIIEKRQSVAFWCNPISGHATLYWYQQILGQGPKLLIQFQNNGVVDDSQLPKDRFSAERLKGVDSTLKIQPAKLEDSAVYLCASSLELNSYNEQFFGPGTRLTVL.

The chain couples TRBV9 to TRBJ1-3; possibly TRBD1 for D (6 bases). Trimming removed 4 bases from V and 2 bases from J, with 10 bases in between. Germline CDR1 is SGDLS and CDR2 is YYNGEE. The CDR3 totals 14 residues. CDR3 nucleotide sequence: TGTGCCAGCAGCTCAAACAGGGCTGGAAACACCATATATTTT. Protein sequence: CASSSNRAGNTIYF.

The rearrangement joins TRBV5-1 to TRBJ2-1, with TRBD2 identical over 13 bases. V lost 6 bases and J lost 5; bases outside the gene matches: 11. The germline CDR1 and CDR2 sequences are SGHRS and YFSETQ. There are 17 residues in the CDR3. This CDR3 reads CASKKLAGGGEDNEQFF. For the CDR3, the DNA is TGCGCCAGCAAAAAACTAGCGGGAGGGGGGGAGGACAATGAGCAGTTCTTC.

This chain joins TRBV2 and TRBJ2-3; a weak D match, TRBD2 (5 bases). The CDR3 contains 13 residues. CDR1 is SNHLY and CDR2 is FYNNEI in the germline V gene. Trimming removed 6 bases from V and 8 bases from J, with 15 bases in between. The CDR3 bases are TGTGCCAGCAGCGCTGTTCGAGGAGGTACGCAGTATTTT. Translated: CASSAVRGGTQYF.

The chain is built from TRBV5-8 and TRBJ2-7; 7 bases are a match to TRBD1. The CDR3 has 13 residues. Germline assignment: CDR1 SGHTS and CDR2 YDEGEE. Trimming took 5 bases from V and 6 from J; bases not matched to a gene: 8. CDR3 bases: TGTGCCAGCAGAGACAGGGCGGACCCCGAGCAGTACTTC. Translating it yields CASRDRADPEQYF.

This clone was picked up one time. CDR3 DNA: TGTGCCAGCAGTGAAGCTACGGGAGTAAGAACAGATACGCAGTATTTT. This encodes CASSEATGVRTDTQYF. The gene calls are TRBV6-1 and TRBJ2-3; tentative D call: TRBD2 (6 bases). Germline V gene sequence: CDR1 MNHNS, CDR2 SASEGT. Trimming took off 0 bases at V and 3 bases at J, with 13 bases between the two ends. CDR3 length: 16 amino acids.

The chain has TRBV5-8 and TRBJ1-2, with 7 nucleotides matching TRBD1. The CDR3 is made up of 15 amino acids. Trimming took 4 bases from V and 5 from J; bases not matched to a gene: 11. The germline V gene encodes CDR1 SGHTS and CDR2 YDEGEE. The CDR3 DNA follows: TGTGCCAGCAGCACCGGGGACAGTTATACTTATGGCTACACCTTC. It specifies CASSTGDSYTYGYTF.

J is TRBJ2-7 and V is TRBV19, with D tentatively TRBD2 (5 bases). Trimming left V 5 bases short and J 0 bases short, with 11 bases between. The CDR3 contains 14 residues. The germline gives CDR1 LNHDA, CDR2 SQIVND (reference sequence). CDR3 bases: TGTGCCAGTAGTGAAAATAGCGTCTCCTACGAGCAGTACTTC. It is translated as CASSENSVSYEQYF.

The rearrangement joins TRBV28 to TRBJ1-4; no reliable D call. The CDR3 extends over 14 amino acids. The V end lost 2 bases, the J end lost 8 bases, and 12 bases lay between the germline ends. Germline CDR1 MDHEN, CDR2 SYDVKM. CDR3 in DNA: TGTGCCAGCAGTTTAGGCAGGCAAGGAGAAAAACTGTTTTTT. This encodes CASSLGRQGEKLFF.

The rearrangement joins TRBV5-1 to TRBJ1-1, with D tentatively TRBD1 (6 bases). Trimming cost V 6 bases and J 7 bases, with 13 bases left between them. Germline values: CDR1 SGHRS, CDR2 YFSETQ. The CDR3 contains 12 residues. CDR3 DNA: TGCGCCAGCAATATTGGGGGCGGTGAAGCTTTCTTT. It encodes CASNIGGGEAFF.

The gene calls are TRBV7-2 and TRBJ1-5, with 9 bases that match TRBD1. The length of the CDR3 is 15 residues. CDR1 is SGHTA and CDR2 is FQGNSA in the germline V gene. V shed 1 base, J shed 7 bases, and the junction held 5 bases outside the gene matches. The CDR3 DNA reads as TGTGCCAGCAGCTTAGGGACAGGGGAAAAACAGCCCCAGCATTTT. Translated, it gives CASSLGTGEKQPQHF.

The CDR3 region is CSVEDLLTRYGYTF. The CDR3 nucleotides are TGCAGCGTTGAAGATCTTCTTACTCGCTATGGCTACACCTTC. This chain links TRBV29-1 with TRBJ1-2; D is unresolved. Deletions cut 0 bases from V and 4 bases from J, with 12 bases between. There are 14 residues in the CDR3. CDR1 is SQVTM and CDR2 is ANQGSEA in the germline V gene.

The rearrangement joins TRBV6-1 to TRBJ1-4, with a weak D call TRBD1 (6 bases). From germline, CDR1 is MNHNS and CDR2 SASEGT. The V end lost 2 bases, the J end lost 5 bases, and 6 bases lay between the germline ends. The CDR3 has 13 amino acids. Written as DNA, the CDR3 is TGTGCCAGCAGTGAACAGGGGAATGAAAAACTGTTTTTT. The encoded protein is CASSEQGNEKLFF.